This T cell receptor beta chain was captured by sequencing in a study of shared clonotypes between healthy human individuals. In the study's own analysis: Without quality scores, immunoSEQ junctional reads could not be filtered like full-length reads. Repertoires were generated with immunoSEQ multiplex PCR, while TCRdb's copy carries only in-frame clones and drops some. That table furnishes V, J and clone size, whereas the DNA furnished D and trimming. The sample carries a few million clones, 80% to 95% recorded once. Germline V gene sequence: CDR1 SGHRS, CDR2 YFSETQ. V lost 0 bases and J lost 3; bases outside the gene matches: 14. This CDR3 spans 18 amino acids. The naive CD8 population came from CD45RO-negative cells selected for CCR7, without terminally differentiated effector memory CD45RA+ cells. Free of recent acute infections or vaccinations, the donors were healthy HIV-negative adults. As regards this clone: No antigen is known for it.

Broader study findings: Blood was the sole source, and tissue repertoires probably differ. Expectations were that clonotype sharing among donors would be affected by sequencing depth.

The genes are TRBV5-1 and TRBJ1-1; TRBD1 aligns across 7 bases. Source material: naive CD8+ T cells from PBMCs. This receptor was obtained from a man in his late teens or twenties in good health. Some clones in this sample may be carry-over from other donors' samples. The CDR3 DNA reads TGCGCCAGCAGCTTGGCCAAGGACAGGTTGGGATCGGACACTGAAGCTTTCTTT. Its translation is CASSLAKDRLGSDTEAFF.